A single sample is the source of the 24 T cell receptor beta chains below, sequenced in a study of CD8 T cells in Susac syndrome. Reverse transcription of roughly 0.45 to 1 ug RNA used random hexamers. Each CDR3 protein gets one entry after TCRdb re-called the immunoSEQ multiplex PCR reads with MiXCR. The sample holds 75,000 to 95,000 distinct CDR3 sequences, around 96% seen once. The sequenced material came from CD8+ T cells from PBMCs. Every receptor here comes from a human donor with Susac syndrome.

This chain uses TRBV30 with TRBJ1-1; weak D call: TRBD1 (6 bases). The CDR3 runs to 14 residues. Germline V gene sequence: CDR1 GTSNPN, CDR2 SVGIG (reference sequence). The V gene lost 3 bases and the J gene lost 11 bases, with 22 bases spanning the gap. CDR3 sequence (DNA): TGTGCCTGGAGGACGACTGGGGGGGCGCGTACGGCTTTCTTT. This codes for CAWRTTGGARTAFF.

The chain recombines TRBV30 with TRBJ1-2; no clear D gene. The CDR3 totals 16 residues. V lost 6 bases and J lost 2, with 22 bases in between. Germline V gives CDR1 GTSNPN, CDR2 SVGIG (reference sequence). CDR3 loop: CACPLRWGEPNYGYTF. In DNA form, the CDR3 reads TGTGCCTGCCCCCTTCGGTGGGGAGAACCGAACTATGGCTACACCTTC.

In its sample, this clonotype was seen once. J is TRBJ2-5 and V is TRBV30, with D hard to call. V dropped 0 bases and J dropped 1 base, with 6 bases sitting between them. The CDR3 consists of 13 residues. Germline V lookup: CDR1 GTSNPN, CDR2 SVGIG (reference sequence). CDR3 coding DNA: TGTGCCTGGAGTGTCCAGACCCAAGAGACCCAGTACTTC. Translating it yields CAWSVQTQETQYF.

The chain employs TRBV20-1 and TRBJ2-7; possibly TRBD2 for D (6 bases). CDR1 is DFQATT and CDR2 is SNEGSKA in the germline V gene (reference sequence). The length of the CDR3 is 13 residues. Deletions cut 5 bases from V and 7 bases from J, with 18 bases between. CDR3 nucleotide sequence: TGCAGTGCTGCCCCATCGGGTAGCGGAGAGCAGTACTTC. As protein: CSAAPSGSGEQYF.

The chain links TRBV4-1 to TRBJ2-3; TRBD2 might be the D (5 bases). The CDR3 is made up of 17 amino acids. Germline lookup yields CDR1 MGHRA and CDR2 YSYEKL. The V end was cut by 0 bases, the J end by 1 base, with 14 bases between. The CDR3 reads CASSQDPGLLGTDTQYF. The CDR3 DNA reads as TGCGCCAGCAGCCAAGATCCGGGGTTGCTCGGCACAGATACGCAGTATTTT.

This clonotype was seen a few times. The rearrangement links TRBV5-4 to TRBJ2-3; 8 bases are shared with TRBD1. Germline V gene sequence: CDR1 SGHNT, CDR2 YYREEE (reference sequence). The CDR3 contains 15 residues. V gave up 0 bases and J gave up 3 bases; unmatched junction bases: 3. The CDR3 sequence is CASSLGTGRTDTQYF. The CDR3 DNA is TGTGCCAGCAGCTTGGGGACAGGGAGGACAGATACGCAGTATTTT.

For the CDR3, the DNA is TGTGCCAGCAGCTTACGACGGGGGAGCGACAATGAGCAGTTCTTC. It specifies CASSLRRGSDNEQFF. The chain recombines TRBV7-8 with TRBJ2-1, with a tentative D call TRBD2 (6 bases). This CDR3 comprises 15 residues. Germline V gene lookup returns CDR1 SGHVS and CDR2 FQNEAQ. Trimming stripped 2 bases from V and 5 bases from J, with 13 bases between.

The gene calls are TRBV30 and TRBJ1-4; 7 positions match TRBD1. Germline CDR1 reads GTSNPN; CDR2 reads SVGIG (reference sequence). The CDR3 totals 14 residues. Trimming took 6 bases from V and 4 from J; bases not matched to a gene: 8. CDR3 region: CACTTGTVNEKLFF. DNA of the CDR3: TGTGCCTGTACGACCGGGACAGTTAATGAAAAACTGTTTTTT. Full variable domain (missing parts from reference TRBV30 and TRBJ1-4): SQTIHQWPATLVQPVGSPLSLECTVEGTSNPNLYWYRQAAGRGLQLLFYSVGIGQISSEVPQNLSASRPQDRQFILSSKKLLLSDSGFYLCACTTGTVNEKLFFGSGTQLSVL.

The chain joins TRBV5-6 to TRBJ1-2; TRBD1 aligns across 10 bases. J lost 8 bases, V lost 2 bases, and 6 bases had no gene match. The CDR3 is 14 amino acids. The germline V gene has CDR1 SGHDT and CDR2 YYEEEE. The CDR3 loop reads CASSFVGTGDGYTF. The CDR3 nucleotides read TGTGCCAGCAGCTTCGTTGGGACAGGGGACGGCTACACCTTC.

V is TRBV3-1 and J is TRBJ2-5; D is possibly TRBD1 (5 bases). Germline V gene data show CDR1 as LGHDT and CDR2 as YNNKEL (reference sequence). The CDR3 sequence is 15 residues long. Trimming left V 2 bases short and J 2 bases short, with 12 bases between. The CDR3: CASSQQGMIQETQYF. CDR3 sequence (DNA): TGTGCCAGCAGCCAACAGGGCATGATTCAAGAGACCCAGTACTTC.

The V call is TRBV18, the J call TRBJ2-7; D perhaps matches TRBD1 (6 bases). The CDR3 extends over 12 amino acids. Deletions cut 4 bases from V and 3 bases from J, with 7 bases between. Looked up from germline, CDR1 is KGHSH and CDR2 is LQKENI. As DNA, the CDR3 is TGTGCCAGCTCACGAGGGGGCTACGAGCAGTACTTC. Translated, it gives CASSRGGYEQYF.

The gene calls are TRBV7-2 and TRBJ2-5; the D gene could be TRBD1 or TRBD2 (5 bases each). Trimming shortened V by 5 bases and J by 1 base, and 20 bases separated the two germline ends. The germline gives CDR1 SGHTA, CDR2 FQGNSA. The CDR3 extends over 17 amino acids. This chain's CDR3 is CASSALSPGTGQETQYF. The CDR3 nucleotides read TGTGCCAGCAGCGCCCTCTCCCCCGGGACGGGCCAAGAGACCCAGTACTTC.

This clonotype is a singleton in its sample. The chain couples TRBV12-3 or TRBV12-4 to TRBJ1-1; D remains ambiguous. The CDR3 has 14 amino acids. The V end lost 2 bases, the J end lost 0 bases, and 7 bases lay between the germline ends. CDR3 sequence: CASSLRRVNTEAFF. CDR3 sequence (DNA): TGTGCCAGCAGTTTAAGGCGGGTGAACACTGAAGCTTTCTTT.

The rearrangement uses TRBV29-1 and TRBJ1-1; perhaps TRBD1 as D (5 bases). The ends were cut back, 2 bases at V and 0 bases at J, with 10 bases in the middle. Per the germline V gene, CDR1 is SQVTM and CDR2 is ANQGSEA. The CDR3 runs to 14 residues. CDR3 in DNA: TGCAGCGTTGAATTTTCGGGGGTGAACACTGAAGCTTTCTTT. Protein: CSVEFSGVNTEAFF.

The chain is built from TRBV11-1 and TRBJ2-5; D is unresolved. CDR1 and CDR2 from the germline V gene are SGHAT and FQDESV (reference sequence). V shed 5 bases and J shed 3 bases, with 16 bases lying between them. This CDR3 has 15 amino acids. Here the CDR3 reads CASSPAPNSEETQYF. The CDR3 DNA reads TGTGCCAGCAGCCCCGCACCGAACAGCGAAGAGACCCAGTACTTC.

The V and J genes are TRBV20-1 and TRBJ2-5; TRBD1 or TRBD2 may be the D gene (6 bases each). The V end was cut by 0 bases, the J end by 4 bases, with 12 bases between. The CDR3 spans 14 residues. In germline, CDR1 is DFQATT, CDR2 SNEGSKA (reference sequence). CDR3: CSARDRGARETQYF. For the CDR3, the DNA is TGCAGTGCTAGAGATAGGGGGGCGCGAGAGACCCAGTACTTC.

The chain recombines TRBV28 with TRBJ1-5, with D hard to call. This CDR3 has 13 amino acids. Looked up from germline, CDR1 is MDHEN and CDR2 is SYDVKM. The germline V and J ends were trimmed by 6 bases and 4 bases, with 10 bases remaining between them. CDR3 DNA sequence: TGTGCCAGCAGCCGGACGCGGAATCAGCCCCAGCATTTT. Its translation is CASSRTRNQPQHF.

This clonotype was detected once. This rearrangement joins TRBV6-2 or TRBV6-3 to TRBJ2-3, with no clear D. The V end lost 7 bases, the J end lost 6 bases, and 20 bases lay between the germline ends. The V gene's germline CDR1 is MNHEY and CDR2 SVGEGT. The CDR3 extends over 15 amino acids. CDR3 sequence: CASTISPGRRDTQYF. CDR3 nucleotide sequence: TGTGCCAGCACTATTTCCCCAGGCCGGCGGGATACGCAGTATTTT.

The chain carries TRBV5-6 and TRBJ2-1, with D perhaps TRBD1 (5 bases). The CDR3 runs 15 residues. Germline V gives CDR1 SGHDT, CDR2 YYEEEE. V lost 5 bases to trimming and J lost 4 bases, with 16 bases between them. This CDR3 reads CASRSRVDSYNEQFF. As DNA, the CDR3 is TGTGCCAGCAGAAGCCGGGTCGACAGTTACAATGAGCAGTTCTTC.

J is TRBJ2-7 and V is TRBV5-1; no clear D gene. The CDR3 has 14 residues. Germline V gene sequence: CDR1 SGHRS, CDR2 YFSETQ. The V end lost 3 bases, the J end lost 0 bases, and 10 bases lay between the germline ends. The CDR3 region has the DNA TGCGCCAGCAGCTGGCAGGCTAGCTCCTACGAGCAGTACTTC. This sequence encodes CASSWQASSYEQYF.

The chain employs TRBV30 and TRBJ1-5; perhaps TRBD1 as D (6 bases). V was pared by 1 base and J by 5 bases, with 12 bases between. The V gene's germline CDR1 is GTSNPN and CDR2 SVGIG (reference sequence). The CDR3 spans 14 residues. CDR3 amino acids: CAWSDGGADQPQHF. Written as DNA, the CDR3 is TGTGCCTGGAGTGACGGGGGGGCCGATCAGCCCCAGCATTTT.

The chain combines TRBV5-1 with TRBJ1-1, with D perhaps matching TRBD1 (6 bases). Germline CDR1 is SGHRS and CDR2 is YFSETQ. This CDR3 has 14 amino acids. Trimming shortened V by 3 bases and J by 8 bases, and 17 bases separated the two germline ends. CDR3 in DNA: TGCGCCAGCAGCTACCAAGGGGGTAAGTTCGAAGCTTTCTTT. As protein: CASSYQGGKFEAFF.

The V and J genes are TRBV30 and TRBJ1-5; D is unclear. The CDR3 totals 14 residues. CDR1 GTSNPN and CDR2 SVGIG come from the germline V gene (reference sequence). The ends were cut back, 3 bases at V and 0 bases at J, with 9 bases in the middle. The CDR3 region is CAWSGGYSNQPQHF. In nucleotides, the CDR3 is TGTGCCTGGAGCGGAGGTTATAGCAATCAGCCCCAGCATTTT.

The V gene is TRBV20-1, the J gene TRBJ2-1; 12 nucleotides match TRBD2. The germline V gene encodes CDR1 DFQATT and CDR2 SNEGSKA (reference sequence). This CDR3 region has 15 residues. The DNA for the CDR3 is TGCAGCCTGGAGGAACCTAGCGGGGGGGCCCCTGAGCAGTTCTTC. Its protein is CSLEEPSGGAPEQFF.